A single sample is the source of the 22 T cell receptor beta chains below, sequenced in a study of T cell repertoires in aging, cancer and after chemotherapy. TRB rearrangements spanning V, D and J were amplified using mixed TRB-A/B primers. TCRdb re-analysed the multiplex PCR reads in MiXCR, keeping a single row per CDR3 protein. The repertoire holds about 6,000 distinct CDR3 sequences, with roughly 25% as singletons. Peripheral blood genomic DNA, not sorted cells or RNA, was the template. Sample: blood. The source of these receptors is a human donor in good health.

J is TRBJ1-2 and V is TRBV20-1, with D possibly TRBD1 on 6 matching bases. V shed 3 bases and J shed 2 bases, with 13 bases lying between them. The CDR3 contains 14 residues. The V gene's germline CDR1 is DFQATT and CDR2 SNEGSKA (reference sequence). The CDR3 region has the DNA TGCAGTGCTAGTTCCTCAGGACAGAACTATGGCTACACCTTC. Residues: CSASSSGQNYGYTF.

The chain employs TRBV24-1 and TRBJ2-1; the match to TRBD2 covers 10 bases. The CDR3 runs 16 residues. The germline gives CDR1 KGHDR, CDR2 SFDVKD. The junction had 4 bases not matched to a gene; V was cut back by 4 bases and J by 2 bases. The CDR3 sequence is CATSDQLAGTYNEQFF. CDR3 DNA: TGTGCCACCAGTGACCAACTAGCGGGGACCTACAATGAGCAGTTCTTC.

The rearrangement uses TRBV18 and TRBJ2-3, with 11 nucleotides matching TRBD2. The CDR3 loop spans 14 amino acids. The V and J ends lost 3 bases and 4 bases, in that order; junction bases with no gene match: 0. CDR1 KGHSH and CDR2 LQKENI come from the germline V gene. The CDR3 DNA reads TGTGCCAGCTCACCGACTAGCGGGGCAGATACGCAGTATTTT. It specifies CASSPTSGADTQYF.

Comment on this clonotype: Since a much larger clone is just one base distant, this may be a read error. The V gene is TRBV12-3 or TRBV12-4, the J gene TRBJ1-3, with D tentatively TRBD1 (5 bases). There are 15 residues in the CDR3. The DNA for the CDR3 is TGTGCCGGCAGACTCGACAGTGTCTCTGGAAACACCATATATTTT. It codes for CAGRLDSVSGNTIYF.

The rearrangement links TRBV7-3 to TRBJ2-3; 14 bases match TRBD2. This CDR3 is 17 amino acids long. Per the germline V gene, CDR1 is SGHTA and CDR2 is FQGTGA. V lost 5 bases and J lost 1; bases outside the gene matches: 5. The CDR3 sequence is CASSLGTSGSGTDTQYF. CDR3 nucleotide sequence: TGTGCCAGCAGCCTAGGGACTAGCGGGAGTGGCACAGATACGCAGTATTTT.

V and J are TRBV5-5 and TRBJ1-2, with 9 bases lining up with TRBD1. Germline V gives CDR1 SGHKS, CDR2 YYEKEE (reference sequence). With V trimmed by 3 bases and J by 4 bases, 7 bases remained unmatched. This CDR3 is 15 amino acids long. The CDR3 here is CASSSPGQGAYGYTF. DNA of the CDR3: TGTGCCAGCAGCTCCCCGGGACAGGGAGCCTATGGCTACACCTTC. The variable domain in full, with the rest retrieved from reference TRBV5-5 and TRBJ1-2, is DAGVTQSPTHLIKTRGQQVTLRCSPISGHKSVSWYQQVLGQGPQFIFQYYEKEERGRGNFPDRFSARQFPNYSSELNVNALLLGDSALYLCASSSPGQGAYGYTFGSGTRLTVV.

This clonotype is medium-sized in the sample. CDR3 in DNA: TGTGCCAGCAGCCTACAATCTAGCGGGAGTGGCAATGAGCAGTTCTTC. The encoded protein is CASSLQSSGSGNEQFF. The chain is built from TRBV7-3 and TRBJ2-1, with TRBD2 matching over 10 bases. The ends lost 5 bases at V and 6 bases at J; junction bases unmatched: 10. Germline CDR1 SGHTA, CDR2 FQGTGA. The CDR3 is made up of 16 amino acids.

This clonotype ranks as medium-sized (0.01 to 0.1%). V is TRBV7-3 and J is TRBJ2-2; no firm D call. CDR1 is SGHTA and CDR2 is FQGTGA in the germline V gene. V lost 0 bases, J lost 4 bases, and 6 bases lay in between. The CDR3 has 14 residues. CDR3 sequence reads: CASSLTRSTGELFF. The CDR3 region has the DNA TGTGCCAGCAGCTTAACTAGATCCACCGGGGAGCTGTTTTTT.

The rearrangement links TRBV4-2 to TRBJ2-2, with 9 bases aligning to TRBD1. The ends lost 4 bases at V and 2 bases at J; junction bases unmatched: 5. This CDR3 has 16 residues. Germline V CDR1 and CDR2: LGHNA, YNFKEQ. CDR3 region: CASSRGTGSNTGELFF. CDR3 nucleotides: TGTGCCAGCAGCCGAGGGACAGGGAGTAACACCGGGGAGCTGTTTTTT.

By share of the sample, this clonotype is medium-sized. The CDR3 sequence: CASSAQGVFYEQYV. The CDR3 bases are TGTGCCAGCAGCGCCCAGGGCGTGTTTTACGAGCAGTACGTC. The gene calls are TRBV5-6 and TRBJ2-7, with TRBD1 as a possible D gene (5 bases). The V end lost 4 bases, the J end lost 4 bases, and 15 bases lay between the germline ends. Germline V gene data show CDR1 as SGHDT and CDR2 as YYEEEE. This CDR3 spans 14 amino acids.

In this sample, this clonotype turned up once. This chain joins TRBV10-2 and TRBJ2-3, with D perhaps matching TRBD1 (5 bases). The assigned J gene may be wrong: the sequence end matches TRBJ1-5 better. The CDR3 sequence is 15 residues long. Germline V lookup: CDR1 WSHSY, CDR2 SAAADI. DNA of the CDR3: TGCGCCAGCAGTTTGATGGGGAGCCCGACAGATACGCAGCATTTT. This translates into CASSLMGSPTDTQHF.

This clonotype is labeled medium-sized. This chain links TRBV4-3 with TRBJ1-2; D might be TRBD1 (5 bases). The germline V and J ends were trimmed by 3 bases and 0 bases, with 14 bases remaining between them. The CDR3 loop spans 16 amino acids. Germline loops: CDR1 LGHNA, CDR2 YSLEER. The CDR3 DNA sequence: TGCGCCAGCAGCCAGGCCGGGACGGACGCTAACTATGGCTACACCTTC. Translating it yields CASSQAGTDANYGYTF.

Sample share makes this clonotype medium-sized. This chain connects TRBV20-1 to TRBJ1-1; a weak D match, TRBD1 (6 bases). CDR1 and CDR2 (germline): DFQATT, SNEGSKA (reference sequence). This CDR3 has 11 amino acids. Deletions cut 5 bases from V and 5 bases from J, with 9 bases between. The CDR3 coding sequence is TGCAGTGCTTCACAGGGAACTGAAGCTTTCTTT. It yields the protein CSASQGTEAFF.

By sample share, this clonotype is medium-sized (0.01 to 0.1%). The rearrangement uses TRBV29-1 and TRBJ2-5; D perhaps matches TRBD2 (6 bases). There are 12 residues in the CDR3. V dropped 8 bases and J dropped 5 bases, with 15 bases sitting between them. Germline assignment: CDR1 SQVTM and CDR2 ANQGSEA. The CDR3 DNA follows: TGCAGCCTAGGGACTTCGGAGGAGACCCAGTACTTC. It is translated as CSLGTSEETQYF. The whole variable domain, filled in from reference TRBV29-1 and TRBJ2-5, reads SAVISQKPSRDICQRGTSLTIQCQVDSQVTMMFWYRQQPGQSLTLIATANQGSEATYESGFVIDKFPISRPNLTFSTLTVSNMSPEDSSIYLCSLGTSEETQYFGPGTRLLVL.

This clonotype came up a few times. This rearrangement joins TRBV4-1 to TRBJ1-1, with TRBD1 identical over 8 bases. The CDR3 has 16 amino acids. V lost 3 bases to trimming and J lost 1 base; unmatched junction nucleotides: 7. Per the germline V gene, CDR1 is MGHRA and CDR2 is YSYEKL. DNA of the CDR3: TGCGCCAGCAGCCAGAGGCAGGGGGCTGGGAACACTGAAGCTTTCTTT. This gives the protein CASSQRQGAGNTEAFF.

This clonotype is medium-sized by share. The chain recombines TRBV29-1 with TRBJ2-2; TRBD2 aligns across 7 bases. The CDR3 has 13 residues. CDR1 SQVTM and CDR2 ANQGSEA come from the germline V gene. Trimming removed 6 bases from V and 7 bases from J; junction bases left unmatched: 8. Here the CDR3 DNA reads TGCAGCGTCGGTACTAGCGCGAGCGGGGAGCTGTTTTTT. As protein: CSVGTSASGELFF.

The V gene is TRBV5-1, the J gene TRBJ2-5, with 10 bases lining up with TRBD1. Germline-derived CDR1 and CDR2 are SGHRS and YFSETQ. V was clipped by 5 bases and J by 5 bases; unmatched bases: 9. This CDR3 is 15 amino acids long. In DNA, the CDR3 is TGCGCCAGCAGACCGCGACAGGGGGCATGGGAGACCCAGTACTTC. The encoded protein is CASRPRQGAWETQYF.

This clonotype is large in the sample. CDR3 coding DNA: TGCAGCGTTGTCCCGCAGCGTGATACTGAAGCTTTCTTT. Protein sequence: CSVVPQRDTEAFF. The chain carries TRBV29-1 and TRBJ1-1, with D hard to call. Germline CDR1 is SQVTM and CDR2 is ANQGSEA. The CDR3 is made up of 13 amino acids. With 4 bases removed from V and 5 bases from J, the gap between germline ends came to 14 bases.

Remarks on this clonotype: Germline is not matched at one junction end, which may reflect a read error. The rearrangement uses TRBV9 and TRBJ2-3; no reliable D call. Germline loops: CDR1 SGDLS, CDR2 YYNGEE. This CDR3 is built from 13 residues. The CDR3 is CVSSDAPTDTQYF. The CDR3 DNA reads as TGTGTCAGCAGCGACGCCCCCACAGATACGCAGTATTTT.

Comments on this clonotype: Just one base apart from a much larger clone, this may be a read error. The V gene is TRBV6-5, the J gene TRBJ1-2; no definite D call. Trimming removed 10 bases from V and 7 bases from J, with 19 bases in between. Germline V gene data show CDR1 as MNHEY and CDR2 as SVGAGI. The length of the CDR3 is 13 residues. The CDR3 region has the DNA TGTGCCAACAGCGTAGCTGGGCCGGGTGGCTACACCTTC. Translated, it gives CANSVAGPGGYTF.

The V gene is TRBV7-2, the J gene TRBJ2-3, with D perhaps TRBD1 (6 bases). V gave up 3 bases and J gave up 3 bases, with 7 bases separating them. This CDR3 region has 13 residues. Per germline, CDR1 SGHTA and CDR2 FQGNSA. CDR3 in DNA: TGTGCCAGCAGCTTGCAGGGGACAGATACGCAGTATTTT. Protein: CASSLQGTDTQYF.

Judged by abundance, this clonotype is medium-sized. The chain is built from TRBV18 and TRBJ2-6; 8 bases agree with TRBD1. Germline CDR1 is KGHSH and CDR2 is LQKENI. The CDR3 is 18 residues long. The V segment lost 2 bases and the J segment 0 bases; nucleotides outside the gene matches: 6. The CDR3 region is CASSPAETGDSGANVLTF. The CDR3 coding sequence is TGTGCCAGCTCACCAGCCGAGACAGGGGACTCTGGGGCCAACGTCCTGACTTTC.